This T cell receptor beta chain was sequenced for a study of blood T cell repertoires in COVID-19. In the study overall: COVID-19 samples, acute and convalescent, were from the United States, Italy and Spain. PBMCs, B-cell-depleted T cells, or T cells provided the cDNA or gDNA that made up the material.

Original methodology: Amplification from reference gene primers served as the basis for estimated nucleated cell counts. Only in-frame clones appear in the TCRdb table, and some are missing; sequencing was by immunoSEQ multiplex PCR. The D gene and trimming were derived from the DNA, and the V and J assignments and clone size from that table. The profile shows about 140,000 clones, around 84% of them singletons. Germline CDR1 LGHDT, CDR2 YNNKEL (reference sequence). CDR3 length equals 10 residues. V lost 11 bases and J 5 bases, leaving 9 bases between the germline ends. The receptor comes from a human donor in a cohort sampled during active COVID-19. The sample was peripheral blood. J is TRBJ2-5 and V is TRBV3-1 (or the pseudogene TRBV3-2); a weak D match, TRBD2 (6 bases). The CDR3 reads CAAAGETQYF. DNA of the CDR3: TGTGCCGCGGCGGGGGAGACCCAGTACTTC.